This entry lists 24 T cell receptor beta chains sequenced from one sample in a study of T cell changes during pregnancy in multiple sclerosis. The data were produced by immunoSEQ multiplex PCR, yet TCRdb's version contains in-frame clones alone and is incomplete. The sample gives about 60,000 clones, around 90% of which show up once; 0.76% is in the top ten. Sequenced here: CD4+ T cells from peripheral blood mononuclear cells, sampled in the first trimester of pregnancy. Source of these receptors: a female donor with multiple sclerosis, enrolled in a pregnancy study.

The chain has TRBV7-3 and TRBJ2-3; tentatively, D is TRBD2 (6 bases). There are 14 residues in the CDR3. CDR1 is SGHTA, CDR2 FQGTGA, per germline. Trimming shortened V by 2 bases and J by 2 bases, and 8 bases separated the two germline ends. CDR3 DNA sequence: TGTGCCAGCAGCTTATGGGGGGACACAGATACGCAGTATTTT. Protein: CASSLWGDTDTQYF.

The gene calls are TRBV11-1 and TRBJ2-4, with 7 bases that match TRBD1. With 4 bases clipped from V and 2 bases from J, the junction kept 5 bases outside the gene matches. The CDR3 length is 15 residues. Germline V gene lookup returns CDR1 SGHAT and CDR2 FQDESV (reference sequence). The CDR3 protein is CASSSSRGTKNIQYF. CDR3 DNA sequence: TGTGCCAGCAGCTCATCCAGGGGGACCAAAAACATTCAGTACTTC. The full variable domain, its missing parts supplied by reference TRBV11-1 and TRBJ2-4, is EAEVAQSPRYKITEKSQAVAFWCDPISGHATLYWYRQILGQGPELLVQFQDESVVDDSQLPKDRFSAERLKGVDSTLKIQPAELGDSAMYLCASSSSRGTKNIQYFGAGTRLSVL.

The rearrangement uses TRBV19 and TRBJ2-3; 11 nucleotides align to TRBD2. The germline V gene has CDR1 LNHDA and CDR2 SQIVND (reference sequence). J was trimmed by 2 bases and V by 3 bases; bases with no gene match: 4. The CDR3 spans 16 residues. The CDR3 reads CASSITSGGSTDTQYF. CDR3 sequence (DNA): TGTGCCAGTAGTATTACTAGCGGGGGCTCCACAGATACGCAGTATTTT.

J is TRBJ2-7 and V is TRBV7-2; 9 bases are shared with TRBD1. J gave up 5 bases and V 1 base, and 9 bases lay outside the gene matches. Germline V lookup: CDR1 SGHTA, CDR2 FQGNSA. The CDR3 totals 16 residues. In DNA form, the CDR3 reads TGTGCCAGCAGCTTAGGGATAGGGGGACAGGGTCACGAGCAGTACTTC. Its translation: CASSLGIGGQGHEQYF.

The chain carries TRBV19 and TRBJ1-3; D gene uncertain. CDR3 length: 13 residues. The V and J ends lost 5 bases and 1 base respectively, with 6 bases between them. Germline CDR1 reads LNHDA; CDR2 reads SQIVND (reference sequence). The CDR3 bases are TGTGCCAGTAGTTCAGAATCTGGAAACACCATATATTTT. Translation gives CASSSESGNTIYF.

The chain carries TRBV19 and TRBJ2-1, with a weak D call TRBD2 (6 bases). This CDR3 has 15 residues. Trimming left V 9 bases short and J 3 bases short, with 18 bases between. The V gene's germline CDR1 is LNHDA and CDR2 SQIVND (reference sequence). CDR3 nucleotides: TGTGCCAGCCAAGTAATGGGGACTGACTACAATGAGCAGTTCTTC. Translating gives CASQVMGTDYNEQFF.

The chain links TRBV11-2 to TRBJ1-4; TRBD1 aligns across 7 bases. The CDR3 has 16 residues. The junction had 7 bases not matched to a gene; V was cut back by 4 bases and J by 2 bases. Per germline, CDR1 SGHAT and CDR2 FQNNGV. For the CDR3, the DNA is TGTGCCAGCAGCTCCGGACAGGACACGACTAATGAAAAACTGTTTTTT. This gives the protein CASSSGQDTTNEKLFF.

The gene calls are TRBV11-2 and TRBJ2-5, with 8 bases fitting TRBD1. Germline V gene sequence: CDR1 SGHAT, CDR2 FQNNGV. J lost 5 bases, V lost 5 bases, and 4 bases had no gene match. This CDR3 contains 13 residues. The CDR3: CASSQDRGETQYF. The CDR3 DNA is TGTGCCAGCAGCCAAGACAGGGGCGAGACCCAGTACTTC.

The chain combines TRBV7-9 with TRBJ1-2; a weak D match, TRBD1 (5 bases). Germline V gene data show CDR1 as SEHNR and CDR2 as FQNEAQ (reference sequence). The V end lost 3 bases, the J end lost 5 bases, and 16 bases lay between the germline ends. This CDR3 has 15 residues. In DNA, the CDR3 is TGTGCCAGCAGCTTTTTTGGGGGACTGGGTTATGGCTACACCTTC. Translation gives CASSFFGGLGYGYTF.

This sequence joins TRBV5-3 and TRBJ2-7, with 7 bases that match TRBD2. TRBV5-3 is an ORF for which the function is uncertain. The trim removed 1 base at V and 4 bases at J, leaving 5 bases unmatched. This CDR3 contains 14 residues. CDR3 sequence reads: CARSLFPGGYEQYF. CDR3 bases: TGTGCCAGAAGCTTGTTTCCGGGGGGTTACGAGCAGTACTTC.

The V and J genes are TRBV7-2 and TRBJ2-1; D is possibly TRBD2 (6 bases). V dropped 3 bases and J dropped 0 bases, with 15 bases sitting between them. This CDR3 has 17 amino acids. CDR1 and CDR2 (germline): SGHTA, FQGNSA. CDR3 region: CASSFTGTASSYNEQFF. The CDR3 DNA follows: TGTGCCAGCAGCTTTACCGGGACTGCGAGCTCCTACAATGAGCAGTTCTTC.

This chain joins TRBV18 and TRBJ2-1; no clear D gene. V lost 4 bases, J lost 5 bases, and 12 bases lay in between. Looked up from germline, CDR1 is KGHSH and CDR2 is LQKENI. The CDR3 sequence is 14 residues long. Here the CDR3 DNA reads TGTGCCAGCTCACTAAAAGACTTAAACAATGAGCAGTTCTTC. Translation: CASSLKDLNNEQFF.

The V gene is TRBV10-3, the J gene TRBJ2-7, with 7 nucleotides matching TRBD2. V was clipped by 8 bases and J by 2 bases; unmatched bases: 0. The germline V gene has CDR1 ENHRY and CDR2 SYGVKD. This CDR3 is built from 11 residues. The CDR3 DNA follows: TGTGCCATCGGGGGGGCCTACGAGCAGTACTTC. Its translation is CAIGGAYEQYF.

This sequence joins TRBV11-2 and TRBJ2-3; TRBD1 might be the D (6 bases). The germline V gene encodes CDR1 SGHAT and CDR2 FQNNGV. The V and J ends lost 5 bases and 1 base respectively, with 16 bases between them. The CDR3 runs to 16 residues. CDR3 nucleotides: TGTGCCAGCAGCCCAGGGACATTTGGGGGCACAGATACGCAGTATTTT. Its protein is CASSPGTFGGTDTQYF.

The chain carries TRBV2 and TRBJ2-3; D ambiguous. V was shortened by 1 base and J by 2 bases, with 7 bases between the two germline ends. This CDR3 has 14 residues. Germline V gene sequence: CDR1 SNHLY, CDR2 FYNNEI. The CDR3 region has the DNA TGTGCCAGCAGTGAAGGTCTGTACACAGATACGCAGTATTTT. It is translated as CASSEGLYTDTQYF.

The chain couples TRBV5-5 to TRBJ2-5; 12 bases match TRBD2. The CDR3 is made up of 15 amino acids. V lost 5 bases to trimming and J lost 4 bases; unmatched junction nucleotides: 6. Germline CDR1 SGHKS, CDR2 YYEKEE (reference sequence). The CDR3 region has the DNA TGTGCCAGCAGATATGGACTAGCGGGGTTAGAGACCCAGTACTTC. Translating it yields CASRYGLAGLETQYF.

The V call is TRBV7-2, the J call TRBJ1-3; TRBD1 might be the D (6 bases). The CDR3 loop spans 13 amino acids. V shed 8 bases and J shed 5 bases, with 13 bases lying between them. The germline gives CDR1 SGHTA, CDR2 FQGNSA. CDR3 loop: CASGGGARNTIYF. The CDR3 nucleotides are TGTGCCAGCGGTGGGGGGGCACGAAACACCATATATTTT.

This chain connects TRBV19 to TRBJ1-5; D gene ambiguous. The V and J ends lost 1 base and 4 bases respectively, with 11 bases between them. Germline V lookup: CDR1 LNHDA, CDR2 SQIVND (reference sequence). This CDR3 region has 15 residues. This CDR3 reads CASSIGDFGNQPQHF. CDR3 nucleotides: TGTGCCAGTAGTATAGGAGACTTCGGGAATCAGCCCCAGCATTTT.

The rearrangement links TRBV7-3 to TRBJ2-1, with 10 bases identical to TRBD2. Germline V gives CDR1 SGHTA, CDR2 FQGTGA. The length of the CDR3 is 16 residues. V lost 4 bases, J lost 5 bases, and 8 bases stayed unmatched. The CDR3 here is CASSSSSGGANNEQFF. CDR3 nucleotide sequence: TGTGCCAGCAGCTCATCCAGCGGGGGGGCGAACAATGAGCAGTTCTTC.

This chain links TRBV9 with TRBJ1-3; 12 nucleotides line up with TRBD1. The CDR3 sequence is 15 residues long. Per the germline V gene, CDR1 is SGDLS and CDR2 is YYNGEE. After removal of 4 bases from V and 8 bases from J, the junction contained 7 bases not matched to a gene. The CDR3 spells CASSRGQGARDTIYF. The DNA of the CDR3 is TGTGCCAGCAGCAGGGGACAGGGGGCGCGGGACACCATATATTTT.

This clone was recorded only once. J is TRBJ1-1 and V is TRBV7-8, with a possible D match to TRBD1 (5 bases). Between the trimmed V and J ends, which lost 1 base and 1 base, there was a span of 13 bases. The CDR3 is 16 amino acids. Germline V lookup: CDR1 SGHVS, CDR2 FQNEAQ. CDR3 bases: TGTGCCAGCAGCTTAGGGGGGGACGCTGCGAACACTGAAGCTTTCTTT. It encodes CASSLGGDAANTEAFF.

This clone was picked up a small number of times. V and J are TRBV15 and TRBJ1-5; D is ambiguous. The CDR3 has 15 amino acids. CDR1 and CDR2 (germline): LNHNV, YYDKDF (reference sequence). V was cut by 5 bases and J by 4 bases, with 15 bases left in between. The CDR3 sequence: CATSRKGNSNQPQHF. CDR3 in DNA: TGTGCCACCAGCCGAAAAGGTAACAGTAATCAGCCCCAGCATTTT.

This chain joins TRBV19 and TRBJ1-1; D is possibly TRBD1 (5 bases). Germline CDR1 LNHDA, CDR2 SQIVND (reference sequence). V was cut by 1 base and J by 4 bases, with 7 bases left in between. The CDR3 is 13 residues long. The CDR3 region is CASSIGGGTEAFF. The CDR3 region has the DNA TGTGCCAGTAGTATAGGCGGGGGCACTGAAGCTTTCTTT.

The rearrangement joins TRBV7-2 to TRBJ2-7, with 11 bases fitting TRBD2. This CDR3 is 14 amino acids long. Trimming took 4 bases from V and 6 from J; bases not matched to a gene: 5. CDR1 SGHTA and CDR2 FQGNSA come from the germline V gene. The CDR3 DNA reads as TGTGCCAGCAGCTATAGCGGGGGGGCCCGCGAGCAGTACTTC. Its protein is CASSYSGGAREQYF.